These 21 T cell receptor beta chains were sequenced from one sample in a study of blood T cell repertoires in COVID-19. Method: immunoSEQ multiplex PCR; TCRdb's copy keeps in-frame clones and lacks some. This sample yields a few hundred thousand clones, of which around 92% are seen a single time; 2% to 3% belongs to the top ten. Sequencing was done on a sample of peripheral blood. These TCRs come from a person under 35 with COVID-19, enrolled during active disease.

The CDR3 region is CASSYSTGVGDEKLFF. The CDR3 bases are TGTGCCAGCAGTTACTCGACAGGGGTTGGCGATGAAAAACTGTTTTTT. The V call is TRBV6-5, the J call TRBJ1-4, with 8 bases that match TRBD1. Germline V gene data show CDR1 as MNHEY and CDR2 as SVGAGI. J gave up 6 bases and V 0 bases, and 6 bases lay outside the gene matches. The length of the CDR3 is 16 residues.

CDR3 coding DNA: TGCGCCAGCAGGTTTCCCCGGACTAGCGGGAGTCCCGGGGAGCTGTTTTTT. Translated: CASRFPRTSGSPGELFF. V gene TRBV5-1 combines with J gene TRBJ2-2, with TRBD2 matching over 13 bases. The V gene's germline CDR1 is SGHRS and CDR2 YFSETQ. The CDR3 sequence is 17 residues long. V dropped 5 bases and J dropped 6; count of bases not matched to a gene: 10.

This sequence joins TRBV2 and TRBJ2-7; 9 bases are a match to TRBD2. This CDR3 is built from 15 residues. CDR1 and CDR2 from the germline V gene are SNHLY and FYNNEI. J gave up 5 bases and V 7 bases, and 12 bases lay outside the gene matches. CDR3 sequence: CASNFGGRAENEQYF. DNA for the CDR3: TGTGCCAGCAATTTTGGCGGGAGGGCAGAAAACGAGCAGTACTTC.

This chain uses TRBV12-3 or TRBV12-4 with TRBJ2-3; D possibly corresponds to TRBD2 (6 bases). CDR3 length: 13 amino acids. V lost 6 bases and J 5 bases, leaving 12 bases between the germline ends. The CDR3 protein is CASSRRSGDTQYF. CDR3 coding DNA: TGTGCCAGCAGCCGTCGTAGCGGAGATACGCAGTATTTT.

V gene TRBV5-6 combines with J gene TRBJ1-3, with D maybe TRBD1 (6 bases). In germline, CDR1 is SGHDT, CDR2 YYEEEE. This CDR3 contains 13 residues. The V and J ends lost 4 bases and 8 bases respectively, with 13 bases between them. CDR3 DNA: TGTGCCAGCAGCCTAGGGGGTGTGGACACCATATATTTT. This gives the protein CASSLGGVDTIYF.

The chain combines TRBV19 with TRBJ2-2; TRBD1 matches at 7 bases. CDR3 length equals 14 residues. V shed 8 bases and J 1 base; nucleotides not matched to a gene: 4. Per the germline V gene, CDR1 is LNHDA and CDR2 is SQIVND (reference sequence). CDR3 protein: CASRRTGNTGELFF. The CDR3 coding sequence is TGTGCCAGTCGGCGGACAGGGAACACCGGGGAGCTGTTTTTT.

This clone has just one count. This sequence joins TRBV11-3 and TRBJ2-2, with TRBD2 matching 16 bases. This CDR3 region has 17 residues. Trimming took 5 bases from V and 5 from J; bases not matched to a gene: 5. Germline V gene lookup returns CDR1 SGHNT and CDR2 YENEEA. CDR3 nucleotide sequence: TGTGCCAGCAGCCTGGGACTAGCGGGAGGGCCTACCGGGGAGCTGTTTTTT. Translation: CASSLGLAGGPTGELFF.

The chain has TRBV15 and TRBJ1-5; D is unresolved. Germline V gene sequence: CDR1 LNHNV, CDR2 YYDKDF (reference sequence). This CDR3 contains 17 residues. V gave up 0 bases and J gave up 1 base, with 13 bases separating them. This chain's CDR3 is CATSRDLSPASNQPQHF. As DNA, the CDR3 is TGTGCCACCAGCAGAGATCTAAGCCCTGCCAGCAATCAGCCCCAGCATTTT.

The chain is built from TRBV28 and TRBJ2-2, with D possibly TRBD2 on 6 matching bases. This CDR3 has 12 residues. Per germline, CDR1 MDHEN and CDR2 SYDVKM. CDR3 sequence (DNA): TGTGTCGGGCGGGGAAACACCGGGGAGCTGTTTTTT. Translating it yields CVGRGNTGELFF. The full variable domain, in which reference TRBV28 and TRBJ2-2 provide the parts outside the CDR3, is DVKVTQSSRYLVKRTGEKVFLECVQDMDHENMFWYRQDPGLGLRLIYFSYDVKMKEKGDIPEGYSVSREKKERFSLILESASTNQTSMYLCVGRGNTGELFFGEGSRLTVL.

This clone was picked up one time. The genes are TRBV24-1 and TRBJ2-1; 13 bases fit TRBD2. V trimming: 4 bases; J trimming: 2 bases; junction bases outside the gene matches: 10. From germline, CDR1 is KGHDR and CDR2 SFDVKD. CDR3 length: 19 residues. CDR3 loop: CATSDPTGTSGTAYNEQFF. Here the CDR3 DNA reads TGTGCCACCAGTGACCCCACTGGGACTAGCGGGACAGCCTACAATGAGCAGTTCTTC.

The sample holds one count of this clone. The chain couples TRBV4-3 to TRBJ2-1; TRBD1 aligns across 8 bases. The germline V gene encodes CDR1 LGHNA and CDR2 YSLEER. The CDR3 runs 16 residues. Unmatched junction bases numbered 7, after V lost 3 bases and J lost 3 bases. In nucleotides, the CDR3 is TGCGCCAGCAGCCAGGATAGGACAGGGATCTACAATGAGCAGTTCTTC. Amino acids: CASSQDRTGIYNEQFF.

This chain connects TRBV4-3 to TRBJ2-7; 9 bases align to TRBD2. The CDR3 spans 16 residues. In germline, CDR1 is LGHNA, CDR2 YSLEER. Trimming cost V 0 bases and J 2 bases; bases outside gene matches: 5. CDR3 in amino acids: CASSQEFPSGTYEQYF. CDR3 nucleotides: TGCGCCAGCAGCCAAGAGTTCCCTAGCGGGACCTACGAGCAGTACTTC.

The V gene is TRBV7-3, the J gene TRBJ1-4; D is uncertain. In germline, CDR1 is SGHTA, CDR2 FQGTGA. CDR3 size: 18 residues. V dropped 5 bases and J dropped 0 bases, with 19 bases sitting between them. The CDR3 protein is CASSPQKVWQSTNEKLFF. CDR3 DNA sequence: TGTGCCAGCAGCCCTCAAAAAGTATGGCAATCAACTAATGAAAAACTGTTTTTT. The whole variable domain, remainder taken from reference TRBV7-3 and TRBJ1-4, is GAGVSQTPSNKVTEKGKYVELRCDPISGHTALYWYRQSLGQGPEFLIYFQGTGAADDSGLPNDRFFAVRPEGSVSTLKIQRTERGDSAVYLCASSPQKVWQSTNEKLFFGSGTQLSVL.

J is TRBJ2-3 and V is TRBV29-1; D is perhaps TRBD2 (5 bases). V lost 4 bases, J lost 2 bases, and 13 bases lay in between. CDR1 and CDR2 from the germline V gene are SQVTM and ANQGSEA. The CDR3 length is 14 residues. CDR3 residues: CSVAEDSNTDTQYF. The CDR3 nucleotides are TGCAGCGTTGCGGAGGACTCCAACACAGATACGCAGTATTTT.

V usage is TRBV29-1 and J usage is TRBJ2-1, with 7 positions matching TRBD2. V lost 5 bases and J lost 7; bases outside the gene matches: 5. Per germline, CDR1 SQVTM and CDR2 ANQGSEA. The CDR3 spans 12 residues. The DNA for the CDR3 is TGCAGCGTTCGCGGGAGTACAAATGAGCAGTTCTTC. Protein sequence: CSVRGSTNEQFF.

This chain connects TRBV3-1 (or the pseudogene TRBV3-2) to TRBJ1-5; tentatively, D is TRBD1 (5 bases). This CDR3 spans 14 amino acids. With 1 base removed from V and 9 bases from J, the gap between germline ends came to 13 bases. The germline V gene has CDR1 LGHDT and CDR2 YNNKEL (reference sequence). The CDR3 nucleotides are TGTGCCAGCAGCCAAGGACAGAGTTCTCGGCCCCAGCATTTT. Its translation: CASSQGQSSRPQHF.

V usage is TRBV5-3 and J usage is TRBJ1-2; the match to TRBD1 covers 8 bases. TRBV5-3 has ORF status, its function being uncertain. J gave up 8 bases and V 4 bases, and 19 bases lay outside the gene matches. The CDR3 runs to 17 residues. This CDR3 reads CARSINRRTGPTGGYTF. The CDR3 region has the DNA TGTGCCAGAAGCATAAACCGCCGGACAGGGCCTACGGGGGGCTACACCTTC.

This sequence joins TRBV27 and TRBJ2-7; possibly TRBD2 for D (6 bases). V lost 5 bases and J lost 9, with 14 bases in between. Per germline, CDR1 MNHEY and CDR2 SMNVEV (reference sequence). This CDR3 is 12 amino acids long. The CDR3 here is CASSPGGIPQYF. The CDR3 DNA sequence: TGTGCCAGCAGTCCAGGAGGGATTCCGCAGTACTTC.

This clone has just one count. The chain has TRBV10-3 and TRBJ2-5; TRBD1 is a possible D gene (5 bases). The V gene's germline CDR1 is ENHRY and CDR2 SYGVKD. This CDR3 contains 14 residues. The V and J ends lost 3 bases and 1 base respectively, with 9 bases between them. The CDR3 sequence: CAISDSQGQETQYF. In DNA form, the CDR3 reads TGTGCCATCAGTGATTCGCAGGGCCAAGAGACCCAGTACTTC.

This clone showed up just once. The chain recombines TRBV5-4 with TRBJ2-3; D is ambiguous. Germline assignment: CDR1 SGHNT and CDR2 YYREEE (reference sequence). Trimming took off 4 bases at V and 3 bases at J, with 3 bases between the two ends. The CDR3 spans 11 residues. Here the CDR3 DNA reads TGTGCCAGCAGCGCGACAGATACGCAGTATTTT. It translates to CASSATDTQYF.

This chain uses TRBV6-5 with TRBJ2-3; 10 nucleotides align to TRBD2. The germline V gene encodes CDR1 MNHEY and CDR2 SVGAGI. The V gene end was trimmed by 7 bases and the J gene end by 0 bases; junction bases not matched to a gene: 1. This CDR3 is built from 14 residues. The chain's CDR3 is CASKTSGSTDTQYF. CDR3 sequence (DNA): TGTGCCAGCAAGACTAGCGGGAGCACAGATACGCAGTATTTT.